A single sample is the source of the 8 T cell receptor beta chains below, sequenced in a study of Graves' ophthalmopathy and Graves' hyperthyroidism. For repertoire sequencing, the TCR beta CDR3 regions were amplified from RNA transcripts. An initial RT-PCR round employing HTBI primers preceded a second-round multiplex PCR. TCRdb analysed the multiplex PCR reads with MiXCR anew, one entry per CDR3 protein. This table holds about 150,000 distinct CDR3 sequences, 30% to 45% found once. The sample consisted of peripheral blood. Source of these receptors: a middle-aged woman with Graves' ophthalmopathy.

V gene TRBV6-1 combines with J gene TRBJ1-1, with D possibly matching TRBD1 (5 bases). The CDR3 covers 14 residues. Germline loops: CDR1 MNHNS, CDR2 SASEGT. V was clipped by 6 bases and J by 3 bases, with 14 bases between them. The CDR3 sequence is CASRKGLGDTEAFF. CDR3 DNA: TGTGCCAGCAGAAAGGGCTTGGGGGACACTGAAGCTTTCTTT.

Many counts were recorded for this clonotype. The rearrangement joins TRBV7-9 to TRBJ1-1; no reliable D call. In germline, CDR1 is SEHNR, CDR2 FQNEAQ (reference sequence). The CDR3 length is 11 residues. V lost 2 bases to trimming and J lost 8 bases, with 6 bases between them. CDR3 loop: CASSLYAEAFF. Here the CDR3 DNA reads TGTGCCAGCAGCTTATACGCGGAAGCTTTCTTT.

This clonotype was counted ten times or more. The chain links TRBV2 to TRBJ2-5; TRBD2 agrees at 9 bases. Trimming cost V 7 bases and J 4 bases; bases outside gene matches: 10. Germline CDR1 SNHLY, CDR2 FYNNEI. The CDR3 loop spans 15 amino acids. The CDR3 DNA reads as TGTGCCAGCATCCCCGAGCGGGGGGCAGGAGAGACCCAGTACTTC. The encoded protein is CASIPERGAGETQYF. The variable domain in full, with the rest retrieved from reference TRBV2 and TRBJ2-5, is EPEVTQTPSHQVTQMGQEVILRCVPISNHLYFYWYRQILGQKVEFLVSFYNNEISEKSEIFDDQFSVERPDGSNFTLKIRSTKLEDSAMYFCASIPERGAGETQYFGPGTRLLVL.

The rearrangement uses TRBV6-1 and TRBJ1-6; the D is unclear. The V and J ends lost 0 bases and 7 bases respectively, with 4 bases between them. The CDR3 consists of 13 residues. In germline, CDR1 is MNHNS, CDR2 SASEGT. Here the CDR3 DNA reads TGTGCCAGCAGTGAAGCCGGCAATTCACCCCTCCACTTT. This encodes CASSEAGNSPLHF.

The V gene is TRBV6-2 or TRBV6-3, the J gene TRBJ1-1; D gene ambiguous. From germline, CDR1 is MNHEY and CDR2 SVGEGT. Trimming shortened V by 10 bases and J by 3 bases, and 9 bases separated the two germline ends. CDR3 length: 11 amino acids. CDR3 coding DNA: TGTGCCACAACAGTGTACACTGAAGCTTTCTTT. It specifies CATTVYTEAFF.

The chain has TRBV12-3 or TRBV12-4 and TRBJ1-3; 7 bases match TRBD1. The CDR3 is 15 amino acids. Losses at the gene ends were 5 bases for V and 0 bases for J; bases not matched to a gene: 4. For the CDR3, the DNA is TGTGCCAGCAGTCTCGGGACAGTCTCTGGAAACACCATATATTTT. This gives the protein CASSLGTVSGNTIYF.

This clonotype appeared many times. The rearrangement joins TRBV25-1 to TRBJ1-1; 9 bases line up with TRBD1. V shed 7 bases and J 3 bases; nucleotides not matched to a gene: 6. The CDR3 loop spans 14 amino acids. CDR1 is MGHDK and CDR2 is SYGVNS in the germline V gene. The CDR3 reads CASNRGLQDTEAFF. The CDR3 region has the DNA TGTGCCAGCAACAGGGGGCTCCAGGACACTGAAGCTTTCTTT.

This clonotype occurred once. The V call is TRBV30, the J call TRBJ2-7; D unclear. The CDR3 contains 11 residues. V was clipped by 4 bases and J by 6 bases, with 10 bases between them. Germline V gene data show CDR1 as GTSNPN and CDR2 as SVGIG (reference sequence). CDR3 DNA sequence: TGTGCCTGGAAGGAACCATTCGAGCAGTACTTC. Translating gives CAWKEPFEQYF.